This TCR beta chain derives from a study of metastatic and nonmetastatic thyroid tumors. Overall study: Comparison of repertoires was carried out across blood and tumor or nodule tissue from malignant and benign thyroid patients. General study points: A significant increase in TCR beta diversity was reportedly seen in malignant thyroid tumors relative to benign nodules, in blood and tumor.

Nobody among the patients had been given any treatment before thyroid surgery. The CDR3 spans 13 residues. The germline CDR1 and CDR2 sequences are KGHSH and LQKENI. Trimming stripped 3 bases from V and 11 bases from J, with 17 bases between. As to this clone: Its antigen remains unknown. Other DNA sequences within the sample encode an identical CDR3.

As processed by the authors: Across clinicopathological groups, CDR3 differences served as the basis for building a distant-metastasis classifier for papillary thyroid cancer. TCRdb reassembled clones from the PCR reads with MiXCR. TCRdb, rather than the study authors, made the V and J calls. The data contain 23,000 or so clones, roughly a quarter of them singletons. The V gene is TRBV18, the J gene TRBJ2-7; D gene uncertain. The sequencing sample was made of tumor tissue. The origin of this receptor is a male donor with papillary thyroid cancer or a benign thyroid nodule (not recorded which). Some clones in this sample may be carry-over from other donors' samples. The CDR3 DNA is TGTGCCAGCTCACCCATGGGTCGTGAGACGGAGTACTTC. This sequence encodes CASSPMGRETEYF.